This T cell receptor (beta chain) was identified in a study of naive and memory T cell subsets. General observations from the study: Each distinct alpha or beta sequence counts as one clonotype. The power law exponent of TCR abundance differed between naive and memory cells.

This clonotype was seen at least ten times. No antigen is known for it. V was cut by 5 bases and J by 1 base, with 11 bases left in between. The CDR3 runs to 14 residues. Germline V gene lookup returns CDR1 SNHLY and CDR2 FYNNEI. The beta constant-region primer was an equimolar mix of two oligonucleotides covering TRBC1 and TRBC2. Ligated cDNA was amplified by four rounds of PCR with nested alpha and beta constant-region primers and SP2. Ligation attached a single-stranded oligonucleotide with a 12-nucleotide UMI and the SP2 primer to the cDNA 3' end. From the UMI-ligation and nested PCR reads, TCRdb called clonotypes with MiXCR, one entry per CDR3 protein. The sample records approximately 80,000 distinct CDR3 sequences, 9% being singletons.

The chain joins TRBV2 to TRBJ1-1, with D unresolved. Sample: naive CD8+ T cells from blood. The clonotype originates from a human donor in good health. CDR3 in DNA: TGTGCCAGCAGTTCTTACGGTGGGAACACTGAAGCTTTCTTT. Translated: CASSSYGGNTEAFF.